The 25 T cell receptor beta chains presented below share a single source sample, sequenced in a study of early T cells in non-severe SARS-CoV-2 infection. Using its own MiXCR run on the 5' RACE reads, TCRdb lists one record per CDR3 protein. The sample carries 70,000 to 95,000 distinct CDR3 sequences, 14% to 15% recorded once. Sequencing was performed on whole blood. These receptors all stem from an adult who was a healthcare worker with PCR-confirmed SARS-CoV-2 infection or an uninfected control (not recorded which).

The chain recombines TRBV7-2 with TRBJ2-3; D assignment may be TRBD1 or TRBD2 (6 bases each). CDR1 is SGHTA, CDR2 FQGNSA, per germline. Trimming cost V 2 bases and J 3 bases, with 24 bases left between them. This CDR3 is 19 amino acids long. This CDR3 reads CASSLMWGARVGSTDTQYF. The CDR3, as DNA: TGTGCCAGCAGCTTAATGTGGGGGGCCCGCGTTGGTAGTACAGATACGCAGTATTTT.

This clonotype was detected ten times or more. V usage is TRBV11-3 and J usage is TRBJ1-1; D is ambiguous. Germline V gives CDR1 SGHNT, CDR2 YENEEA. This CDR3 is 15 amino acids long. Trimming removed 1 base at V and 3 bases at J, with 12 bases between. The chain's CDR3 is CASSLVVGGDTEAFF. CDR3 nucleotide sequence: TGTGCCAGCAGCTTAGTTGTTGGCGGAGACACTGAAGCTTTCTTT.

This chain joins TRBV27 and TRBJ2-5; TRBD2 might be the D (6 bases). This CDR3 spans 16 amino acids. CDR1 is MNHEY and CDR2 is SMNVEV in the germline V gene (reference sequence). Between the trimmed V and J ends, which lost 3 bases and 7 bases, there was a span of 21 bases. The CDR3 coding sequence is TGTGCCAGCAGTTTTCCTCGGCCTCGGCCGCGGGGGACCCAGTACTTC. As protein: CASSFPRPRPRGTQYF.

J is TRBJ2-3 and V is TRBV7-9; D possibly corresponds to TRBD1 (5 bases). This CDR3 region has 14 residues. The V and J ends lost 2 bases and 2 bases respectively, with 8 bases between them. Looked up from germline, CDR1 is SEHNR and CDR2 is FQNEAQ (reference sequence). The CDR3: CASSLLGPTDTQYF. In DNA form, the CDR3 reads TGTGCCAGCAGCTTATTGGGGCCCACAGATACGCAGTATTTT.

This clonotype was seen a handful of times. The chain carries TRBV19 and TRBJ2-2, with D perhaps TRBD1 (6 bases). Trimming took off 5 bases at V and 6 bases at J, with 10 bases between the two ends. This CDR3 contains 13 residues. CDR1 and CDR2 from the germline V gene are LNHDA and SQIVND (reference sequence). CDR3 protein: CASSFRGAGELFF. Written as DNA, the CDR3 is TGTGCCAGTAGTTTCAGGGGTGCCGGGGAGCTGTTTTTT.

In its sample, this clonotype was seen a few times. The chain couples TRBV18 to TRBJ2-1; D unresolved. V lost 3 bases, J lost 8 bases, and 8 bases lay in between. The CDR3 has 12 residues. The germline V gene has CDR1 KGHSH and CDR2 LQKENI. The CDR3 spells CASSPRRDEQFF. CDR3 nucleotides: TGTGCCAGCTCACCGCGAAGAGATGAGCAGTTCTTC.

This clonotype was seen repeatedly, ten times or more. The rearrangement uses TRBV12-3 or TRBV12-4 and TRBJ1-2; D might be TRBD1 (5 bases). V was shortened by 3 bases and J by 7 bases, with 9 bases between the two germline ends. This CDR3 comprises 12 residues. CDR3 in DNA: TGTGCCAGCAGTTTCCGGGGCAGTGGCTACACCTTC. This sequence encodes CASSFRGSGYTF.

This clonotype was counted many times. The chain has TRBV12-5 and TRBJ1-2, with 8 bases identical to TRBD1. V shed 6 bases, J shed 5 bases, and the junction held 8 bases outside the gene matches. Germline lookup yields CDR1 LGHNT and CDR2 FRNRAP. The CDR3 consists of 14 residues. The DNA for the CDR3 is TGTGCTAGTGGACCCGGACAGGGTAGATATGGCTACACCTTC. The encoded protein is CASGPGQGRYGYTF.

The V call is TRBV6-5, the J call TRBJ1-1; the match to TRBD1 covers 7 bases. The length of the CDR3 is 14 residues. The trim removed 5 bases at V and 5 bases at J, leaving 8 bases unmatched. Germline V gives CDR1 MNHEY, CDR2 SVGAGI. CDR3 residues: CASSQRTGRTEAFF. CDR3 sequence (DNA): TGTGCCAGCAGTCAAAGGACAGGCCGAACTGAAGCTTTCTTT.

Many counts were recorded for this clonotype. The chain has TRBV18 and TRBJ2-3, with D tentatively TRBD1 (6 bases). The CDR3 has 14 amino acids. Trimming left V 4 bases short and J 1 base short, with 9 bases between. Looked up from germline, CDR1 is KGHSH and CDR2 is LQKENI. This CDR3 reads CASSRGQRTDTQYF. DNA for the CDR3: TGTGCCAGCTCACGCGGACAGCGCACAGATACGCAGTATTTT.

This clonotype was seen at least ten times. The chain uses TRBV27 and TRBJ1-2; D is possibly TRBD1 (5 bases). V gave up 5 bases and J gave up 4 bases, with 17 bases separating them. The CDR3 spans 15 residues. Per the germline V gene, CDR1 is MNHEY and CDR2 is SMNVEV (reference sequence). This CDR3 reads CASSPDRGGPYGYTF. The CDR3 DNA reads TGTGCCAGCAGTCCAGATCGGGGGGGACCCTATGGCTACACCTTC.

This clonotype has a count of ten or more. The junction shows a germline mismatch at one end, possibly a read error. J is TRBJ1-6 and V is TRBV6-6; D may be TRBD1 (5 bases). The CDR3 has 15 residues. The V gene's germline CDR1 is MNHNY and CDR2 SVGAGI (reference sequence). This chain's CDR3 is CASKIRQGLSSPLHF. The DNA for the CDR3 is TGTGCCAGCAAAATCCGTCAGGGACTCTCCTCACCCCTCCATTTT.

This chain joins TRBV7-6 and TRBJ2-5, with 10 bases that match TRBD1. The J segment lost 5 bases and the V segment lost 7 bases, leaving 7 bases of the junction unmatched. There are 14 residues in the CDR3. From germline, CDR1 is SGHVS and CDR2 FNYEAQ. CDR3 amino acids: CASTPGTGVETQYF. The CDR3 DNA reads TGTGCCAGCACCCCAGGGACAGGGGTCGAGACCCAGTACTTC.

In its sample, this clonotype was seen a few times. The chain uses TRBV29-1 and TRBJ2-3; D is unresolved. Germline loops: CDR1 SQVTM, CDR2 ANQGSEA. Trimming stripped 3 bases from V and 6 bases from J, with 7 bases between. The length of the CDR3 is 11 residues. The CDR3 loop reads CSVDWVDTQYF. The CDR3 region has the DNA TGCAGCGTTGACTGGGTGGATACGCAGTATTTT.

This clonotype was counted between two and nine times. The chain is built from TRBV6-1 and TRBJ2-1; 9 bases fit TRBD2. The CDR3 is made up of 17 amino acids. The V and J ends lost 1 base and 8 bases, in that order; junction bases with no gene match: 12. From germline, CDR1 is MNHNS and CDR2 SASEGT. CDR3 nucleotides: TGTGCCAGCAGTGAAGACGGGTTCGCGGGGGGGCCCTATGAGCAGTTCTTC. The encoded protein is CASSEDGFAGGPYEQFF.

This clonotype was seen repeatedly, ten times or more. The chain recombines TRBV5-4 with TRBJ2-2, with 9 bases fitting TRBD2. CDR3 size: 18 residues. The V segment lost 4 bases and the J segment 1 base; nucleotides outside the gene matches: 11. The germline V gene has CDR1 SGHNT and CDR2 YYREEE (reference sequence). CDR3 region: CASSKTPGLARNTGELFF. The DNA of the CDR3 is TGTGCCAGCAGCAAAACTCCGGGACTAGCCCGGAACACCGGGGAGCTGTTTTTT.

This clonotype was seen only a few times. This chain joins TRBV2 and TRBJ2-3; D is uncertain. Trimming took off 7 bases at V and 7 bases at J, with 12 bases between the two ends. The CDR3 has 12 amino acids. Germline V CDR1 and CDR2: SNHLY, FYNNEI. The CDR3 region is CASTRWPYTQYF. CDR3 DNA sequence: TGTGCCAGCACCCGCTGGCCGTATACGCAGTATTTT.

V and J are TRBV4-1 and TRBJ1-1; D perhaps matches TRBD1 (5 bases). Germline V gives CDR1 MGHRA, CDR2 YSYEKL. V gave up 1 base and J gave up 8 bases, with 8 bases separating them. The CDR3 covers 12 residues. The chain's CDR3 is CASSQGGSEAFF. The CDR3 nucleotides are TGCGCCAGCAGCCAAGGGGGGAGCGAAGCTTTCTTT.

The genes are TRBV9 and TRBJ2-3, with D tentatively TRBD1 (6 bases). From germline, CDR1 is SGDLS and CDR2 YYNGEE. The length of the CDR3 is 16 residues. Trimming cost V 0 bases and J 3 bases, with 14 bases left between them. The CDR3 reads CASSVGRGRGTDTQYF. In DNA form, the CDR3 reads TGTGCCAGCAGCGTAGGGCGCGGCAGGGGTACAGATACGCAGTATTTT.

This clonotype appeared a few times. The V gene is TRBV18, the J gene TRBJ2-6, with D maybe TRBD2 (5 bases). This CDR3 region has 16 residues. The ends were cut back, 3 bases at V and 2 bases at J, with 11 bases in the middle. Germline V gene lookup returns CDR1 KGHSH and CDR2 LQKENI. The CDR3 DNA sequence: TGTGCCAGCTCACCTTCGGGGATTACTGGGGCCAACGTCCTGACTTTC. Translating it yields CASSPSGITGANVLTF.

This clonotype was counted only a few times. V gene TRBV7-3 combines with J gene TRBJ2-6; TRBD1 matches 8 bases. The junction had 8 bases not matched to a gene; V was cut back by 3 bases and J by 10 bases. The germline gives CDR1 SGHTA, CDR2 FQGTGA. CDR3 length: 15 amino acids. CDR3 sequence (DNA): TGTGCCAGCAGCTTTGGGGGACAGGCCCGAAACGTCCTGACTTTC. It encodes CASSFGGQARNVLTF.

This clonotype has a count of ten or more. This chain joins TRBV14 and TRBJ1-2, with TRBD1 identical over 7 bases. The CDR3 contains 17 residues. CDR1 is SGHDN, CDR2 FVKESK, per germline. J gave up 6 bases and V 2 bases, and 15 bases lay outside the gene matches. The CDR3 DNA is TGTGCCAGCAGCCAAATGGGAGCGACAGGGACTAAAGATGGCTACACCTTC. Its translation: CASSQMGATGTKDGYTF.

This clonotype was seen more than once but under ten times. The chain has TRBV10-3 and TRBJ2-7; possible D gene TRBD2, 6 bases. This CDR3 has 13 residues. Germline V gives CDR1 ENHRY, CDR2 SYGVKD. The germline V and J ends were trimmed by 2 bases and 4 bases, with 9 bases remaining between them. This chain's CDR3 is CAISETGGYEQYV. The CDR3 DNA sequence: TGTGCCATCAGTGAGACAGGAGGGTACGAGCAGTACGTC.

The rearrangement uses TRBV20-1 and TRBJ2-1; the D gene is possibly TRBD2 (6 bases). The CDR3 is 14 amino acids. Germline V gene data show CDR1 as DFQATT and CDR2 as SNEGSKA (reference sequence). With 2 bases removed from V and 4 bases from J, the gap between germline ends came to 12 bases. The CDR3 protein is CSARLSRGYNEQFF. For the CDR3, the DNA is TGCAGTGCTAGATTATCTCGGGGGTACAATGAGCAGTTCTTC.

The chain links TRBV9 to TRBJ2-1; TRBD2 might be the D (6 bases). This CDR3 contains 16 residues. The V end was cut by 0 bases, the J end by 0 bases, with 10 bases between. CDR1 SGDLS and CDR2 YYNGEE come from the germline V gene. The CDR3 DNA reads TGTGCCAGCAGCGTAGGTTTCGGGAGCTCCTACAATGAGCAGTTCTTC. Its protein is CASSVGFGSSYNEQFF.